This entry concerns a single T cell receptor (beta chain). The antigen is undetermined. Losses at the gene ends were 3 bases for V and 4 bases for J; bases not matched to a gene: 18. Looked up from germline, CDR1 is SGDLS and CDR2 is YYNGEE. This CDR3 spans 18 amino acids. TCRdb's copy holds only in-frame clones and misses some; the assay was immunoSEQ multiplex PCR. The sample shows 100,000 to 150,000 clones, about 84% of them seen only once. The data belong to a study of cytomegalovirus exposure and HLA in healthy donors. Study-level points and caveats: Some TCR beta chains (around 180 of them) were listed as cytomegalovirus-associated.

V and J are TRBV9 and TRBJ2-5; TRBD1 matches at 7 bases. Input material: PBMCs. The sequence was obtained from a woman aged 25 to 39 in good health and CMV-seronegative. CDR3 sequence: CASSARAGRETGRETQYF. The CDR3 DNA sequence: TGTGCCAGCAGCGCCCGGGCCGGCAGGGAGACAGGGAGAGAGACCCAGTACTTC.